Reported below is one T cell receptor beta chain. V lost 0 bases, J lost 0 bases, and 3 bases stayed unmatched. Germline V gives CDR1 SGDLS, CDR2 YYNGEE. The CDR3 loop spans 17 amino acids. Primers included in the PCR were 60 Vbeta and 13 Jbeta primers. Profiling relied on immunoSEQ multiplex PCR, and the TCRdb table lists in-frame clones only, not all of them. This sample has about 79,000 clones, with about 70% found just once. The record originates from a study of cytomegalovirus exposure and HLA in healthy donors. Study details: Drawn from HLA-typed donors, about 85 million unique TCRs were held in an early data release.

Sequenced sample: PBMCs. This TCR was recovered from a man in his 60s in good health and CMV-seronegative. The rearrangement uses TRBV9 and TRBJ2-2, with 9 positions matching TRBD2. The CDR3 spells CASSVVGGRANTGELFF. CDR3 bases: TGTGCCAGCAGCGTAGTGGGCGGGAGGGCGAACACCGGGGAGCTGTTTTTT.